This T cell receptor (beta chain) was observed in a study of technical replicates of blood from several donors. TCRdb's copy holds only in-frame clones and misses some; the assay was immunoSEQ multiplex PCR. The table has under 95,000 clones, about 93% seen once; the top ten hold approximately 0.25%. V was clipped by 6 bases and J by 7 bases, with 12 bases between them. The CDR3 totals 12 residues. Germline V lookup: CDR1 SGHNT, CDR2 YENEEA. This rearrangement joins TRBV11-3 to TRBJ1-2, with D maybe TRBD1 (5 bases). Material: T cells isolated from PBMCs. This TCR derives from a human donor in good health. The CDR3 loop is CASRGDSTGYTF. As DNA, the CDR3 is TGTGCCAGCAGAGGGGATTCGACTGGCTACACCTTC.